What follows describes a single T cell receptor (beta chain). The data are from a study of blood T cell repertoires in COVID-19. On the study more broadly: Samples came from the United States, Italy and Spain, spanning acute and convalescent COVID-19. In each case, the material was cDNA or gDNA derived from T cells, B-cell-depleted T cells, or PBMCs.

The assay was immunoSEQ multiplex PCR, and TCRdb's table has in-frame clones only and misses some. Of 35,000 to 45,000 clones detected, about three quarters appear once; the ten largest clones hold 2%. This CDR3 spans 15 amino acids. CDR1 is SGHTA and CDR2 is FQGNSA in the germline V gene. The V end lost 1 base, the J end lost 4 bases, and 11 bases lay between the germline ends. Sequencing input: peripheral blood. V gene TRBV7-2 combines with J gene TRBJ1-5; no clear D. This sequence originates from a man in his sixties with active COVID-19. The CDR3 region has the DNA TGTGCCAGCAGCTTAGAATCCACAGCAAATCAGCCCCAGCATTTT. It translates to CASSLESTANQPQHF. Full variable domain (remainder filled in from reference TRBV7-2 and TRBJ1-5): GAGVSQSPSNKVTEKGKDVELRCDPISGHTALYWYRQSLGQGLEFLIYFQGNSAPDKSGLPSDRFSAERTGGSVSTLTIQRTQQEDSAVYLCASSLESTANQPQHFGDGTRLSIL.